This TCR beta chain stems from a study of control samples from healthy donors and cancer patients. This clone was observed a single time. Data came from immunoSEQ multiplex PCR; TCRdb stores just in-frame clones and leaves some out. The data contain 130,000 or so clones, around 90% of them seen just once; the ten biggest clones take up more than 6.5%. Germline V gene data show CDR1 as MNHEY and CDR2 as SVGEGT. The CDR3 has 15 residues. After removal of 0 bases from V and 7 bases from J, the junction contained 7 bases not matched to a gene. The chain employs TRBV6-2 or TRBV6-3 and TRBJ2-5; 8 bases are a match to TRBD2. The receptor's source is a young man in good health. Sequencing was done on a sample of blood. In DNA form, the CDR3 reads TGTGCCAGCAGTTACTCGGGCGGGGGGATTGGGACCCAGTACTTC. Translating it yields CASSYSGGGIGTQYF.